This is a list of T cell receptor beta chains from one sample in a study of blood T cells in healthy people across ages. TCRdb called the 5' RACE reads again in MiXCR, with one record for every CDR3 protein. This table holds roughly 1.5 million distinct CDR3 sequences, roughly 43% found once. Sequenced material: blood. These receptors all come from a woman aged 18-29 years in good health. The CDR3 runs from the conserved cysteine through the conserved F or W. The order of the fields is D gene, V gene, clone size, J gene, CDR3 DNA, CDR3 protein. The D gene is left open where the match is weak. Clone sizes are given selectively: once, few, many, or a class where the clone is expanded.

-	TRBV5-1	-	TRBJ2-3	TGCGCCAGCAGCCCTTCGGAGGGGCTGGGGACGCAGTATTTT	CASSPSEGLGTQYF
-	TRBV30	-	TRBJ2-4	TGTGCCTGGAGTACTCTCAAAAACATTCAGTACTTC	CAWSTLKNIQYF
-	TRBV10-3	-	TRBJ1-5	TGTGCCATCAGCGGGGACAATCAGCCCCAGCATTTT	CAISGDNQPQHF
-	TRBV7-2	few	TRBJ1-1	TGTGCCAGCAGCTCCCAGGGCCGGACGAGGGGCACTGAAGCTTTCTTT	CASSSQGRTRGTEAFF
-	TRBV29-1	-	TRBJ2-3	TGCAGCGTGGGACGGGGAATCACAGATACGCAGTATTTT	CSVGRGITDTQYF
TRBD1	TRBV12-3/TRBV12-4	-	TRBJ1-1	TGTGCCAGCAGAACTGGACAGGGTTTTAATGAAGCTTTCTTT	CASRTGQGFNEAFF
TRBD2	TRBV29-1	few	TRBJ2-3	TGCAGCGTTGACCCCCTAGCGGGAGTGGTTTCAGATACGCAGTATTTT	CSVDPLAGVVSDTQYF
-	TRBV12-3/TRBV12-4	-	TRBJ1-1	TGTGCCAGCAGTTTGAGGAACAGGGTGAACACTGAAGCTTTCTTT	CASSLRNRVNTEAFF
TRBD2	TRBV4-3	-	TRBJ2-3	TGCGCCGGCAGCCAAGATTTCGTACTAGCGGGGAGCACAGATACGCAGTATTTT	CAGSQDFVLAGSTDTQYF
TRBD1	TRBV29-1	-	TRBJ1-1	TGCAGAGTTGAACTACAGGGGGGTACTGAAGCTTTCTTT	CRVELQGGTEAFF